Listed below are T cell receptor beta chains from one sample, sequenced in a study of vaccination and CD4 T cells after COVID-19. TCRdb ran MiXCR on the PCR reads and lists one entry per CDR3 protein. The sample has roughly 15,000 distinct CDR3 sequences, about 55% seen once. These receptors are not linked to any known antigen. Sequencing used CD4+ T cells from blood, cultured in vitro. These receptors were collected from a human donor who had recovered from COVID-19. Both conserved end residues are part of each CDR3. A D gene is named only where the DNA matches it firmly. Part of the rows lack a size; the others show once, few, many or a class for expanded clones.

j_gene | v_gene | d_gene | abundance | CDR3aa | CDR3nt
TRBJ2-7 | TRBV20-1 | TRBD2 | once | CSASGTRNYEQYF | TGCAGTGCTTCCGGGACTAGAAACTACGAGCAGTACTTC
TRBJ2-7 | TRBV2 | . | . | CASILISYIGDYEQYF | TGTGCCAGCATTCTGATTAGTTACATAGGGGACTACGAGCAGTACTTC
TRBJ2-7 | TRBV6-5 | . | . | CASSYSSSWGYSYEQYF | TGTGCCAGCAGTTACTCCTCGTCATGGGGGTACTCCTACGAGCAGTACTTC
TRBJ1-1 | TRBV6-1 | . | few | CASSRHTLGEAFF | TGTGCCAGCAGTCGCCATACACTGGGGGAAGCTTTCTTT
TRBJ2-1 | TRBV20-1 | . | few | CSAKDGGGAPYNEQFF | TGCAGTGCCAAGGATGGTGGAGGGGCCCCTTACAATGAGCAGTTCTTC
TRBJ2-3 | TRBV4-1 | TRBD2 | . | CAIISRGLAANTDTQYF | TGCGCCATCATCTCTAGGGGACTAGCGGCAAACACAGATACGCAGTATTTT
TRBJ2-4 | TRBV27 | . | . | CASSLLGSGAKNIQYF | TGTGCCAGCAGTTTATTGGGTAGCGGCGCCAAAAACATTCAGTACTTC
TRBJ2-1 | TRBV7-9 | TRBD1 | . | CASSPVIGGVEQFF | TGTGCCAGCAGCCCCGTTATAGGGGGCGTTGAGCAGTTCTTC
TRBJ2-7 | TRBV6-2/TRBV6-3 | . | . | CATMSPKKGSHEQYF | TGTGCCACAATGTCCCCTAAGAAGGGGTCCCACGAGCAGTACTTC
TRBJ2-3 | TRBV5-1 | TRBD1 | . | CASSLAWTGVDTQYF | TGCGCCAGCAGCTTGGCTTGGACAGGGGTAGATACGCAGTATTTT
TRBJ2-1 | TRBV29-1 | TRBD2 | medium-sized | CSVARTSLVAYNEQFF | TGCAGCGTTGCGAGGACTAGTTTAGTGGCTTACAATGAGCAGTTCTTC
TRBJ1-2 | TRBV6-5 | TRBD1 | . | CASSSQGADYGYTF | TGTGCCAGCAGTTCACAGGGGGCAGACTATGGCTACACCTTC
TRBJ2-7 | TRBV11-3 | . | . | CASSPPESYEQYF | TGTGCCAGCAGCCCCCCTGAATCCTACGAGCAGTACTTC
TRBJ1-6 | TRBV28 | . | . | CASKTGLNSPLHF | TGTGCCAGCAAAACAGGGCTCAATTCACCCCTCCACTTT
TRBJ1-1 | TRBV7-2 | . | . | CASSSLAKAFF | TGTGCCAGCAGCTCCCTAGCTAAAGCTTTCTTT
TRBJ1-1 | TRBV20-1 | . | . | CSARDFSRGTEAFF | TGCAGTGCTAGAGATTTCAGTCGGGGCACTGAAGCTTTCTTT
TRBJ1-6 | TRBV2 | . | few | CASSVIGQGDNSPLHF | TGTGCCAGCAGTGTCATTGGCCAGGGAGATAATTCACCCCTCCACTTT
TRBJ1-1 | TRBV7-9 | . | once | CASSLAGGITEAFF | TGTGCCAGCAGCTTAGCGGGGGGGATCACTGAAGCTTTCTTT
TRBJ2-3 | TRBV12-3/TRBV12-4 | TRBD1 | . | CASSPGGRPDTQYF | TGTGCCAGCAGTCCAGGGGGCCGGCCAGATACGCAGTATTTT
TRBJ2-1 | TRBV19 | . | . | CASRNTGHLNEQFF | TGTGCCAGTAGAAACACGGGACACCTTAATGAGCAGTTCTTC
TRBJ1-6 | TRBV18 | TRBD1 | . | CASSPPATGGNSPLHF | TGTGCCAGCTCACCACCAGCCACAGGGGGGAATTCACCCCTCCACTTT
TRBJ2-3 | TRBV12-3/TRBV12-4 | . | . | CASSIRWLGQYF | TGTGCCAGCAGTATAAGGTGGTTAGGGCAGTATTTT
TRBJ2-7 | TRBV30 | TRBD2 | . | CAWRRTSGNWEQYF | TGTGCCTGGAGACGGACTAGCGGGAACTGGGAGCAGTACTTC
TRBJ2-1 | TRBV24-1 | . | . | CATSDRSLEPYNEQFF | TGTGCCACCAGTGATCGGAGTTTGGAGCCCTACAATGAGCAGTTCTTC
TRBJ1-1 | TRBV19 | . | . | CASKGQGRRGTEAFF | TGTGCCAGTAAGGGCCAGGGTAGGAGAGGAACTGAAGCTTTCTTT
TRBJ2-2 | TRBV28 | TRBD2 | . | CASSLPGTSGSAGELFF | TGTGCCAGCAGTCTACCCGGGACTAGCGGGAGTGCCGGGGAGCTGTTTTTT
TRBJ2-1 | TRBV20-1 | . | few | CSARDTSSYNEQFF | TGCAGTGCGAGGGACACAAGCTCCTACAATGAGCAGTTCTTC
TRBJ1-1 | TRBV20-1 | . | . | CSVRQDGDPLGTEAFF | TGCAGTGTCCGACAGGACGGTGATCCCTTGGGCACTGAAGCTTTCTTT
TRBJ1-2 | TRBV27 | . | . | CASSKLRGYTF | TGTGCCAGCAGCAAGTTAAGGGGCTACACCTTC
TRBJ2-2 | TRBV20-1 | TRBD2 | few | CSARPTSPNGELFF | TGCAGTGCTCGCCCGACTAGCCCGAACGGGGAGCTGTTTTTT
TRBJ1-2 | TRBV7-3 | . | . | CASSPGTANYGYTF | TGTGCCAGCAGTCCAGGGACGGCTAACTATGGCTACACCTTC
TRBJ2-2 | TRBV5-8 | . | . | CASRLPRPLNTGELFF | TGTGCCAGCAGGTTGCCTCGGCCCTTGAACACCGGGGAGCTGTTTTTT
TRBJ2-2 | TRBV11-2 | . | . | CASSFQPNTGELFF | TGTGCCAGCAGCTTTCAGCCGAACACCGGGGAGCTGTTTTTT
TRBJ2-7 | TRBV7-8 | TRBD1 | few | CASSRRDREGGKGQYF | TGTGCCAGCAGCCGTCGAGACAGGGAAGGGGGAAAGGGGCAGTACTTC
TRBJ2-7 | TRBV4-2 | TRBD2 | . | CASSQIDGLAGYEQYF | TGTGCCAGCAGCCAAATAGATGGACTAGCGGGCTACGAGCAGTACTTC
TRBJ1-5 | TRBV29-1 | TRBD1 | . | CSVAGGAGKQPQHF | TGCAGCGTTGCAGGGGGCGCGGGAAAACAGCCCCAGCATTTT
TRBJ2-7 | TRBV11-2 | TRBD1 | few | CASSLAGTETYEQYF | TGTGCCAGCAGCTTAGCCGGGACAGAAACCTACGAGCAGTACTTC
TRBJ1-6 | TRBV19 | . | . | CASTVDSDNSPLHF | TGTGCCAGTACCGTCGATAGTGATAATTCACCCCTCCACTTT
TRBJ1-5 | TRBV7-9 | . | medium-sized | CASSFSNQPQHF | TGTGCCAGCAGCTTCAGCAATCAGCCCCAGCATTTT
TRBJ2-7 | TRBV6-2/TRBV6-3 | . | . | CASSRDGLHLYEQYF | TGTGCCAGCAGTCGTGACGGGCTGCACCTCTACGAGCAGTACTTC
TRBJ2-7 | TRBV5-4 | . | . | CASSFHAGVEQYF | TGTGCCAGCAGCTTCCACGCTGGGGTCGAGCAGTACTTC
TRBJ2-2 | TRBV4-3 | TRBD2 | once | CASSQEDLAVTGELFF | TGCGCCAGCAGCCAAGAAGACCTAGCGGTCACCGGGGAGCTGTTTTTT
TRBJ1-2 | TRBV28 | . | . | CASSFRVRGYTF | TGTGCCAGCAGTTTCCGGGTGAGAGGCTACACCTTC
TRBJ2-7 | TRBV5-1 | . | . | CASSGSSYEQYF | TGCGCCAGCAGCGGAAGCTCCTACGAGCAGTACTTC